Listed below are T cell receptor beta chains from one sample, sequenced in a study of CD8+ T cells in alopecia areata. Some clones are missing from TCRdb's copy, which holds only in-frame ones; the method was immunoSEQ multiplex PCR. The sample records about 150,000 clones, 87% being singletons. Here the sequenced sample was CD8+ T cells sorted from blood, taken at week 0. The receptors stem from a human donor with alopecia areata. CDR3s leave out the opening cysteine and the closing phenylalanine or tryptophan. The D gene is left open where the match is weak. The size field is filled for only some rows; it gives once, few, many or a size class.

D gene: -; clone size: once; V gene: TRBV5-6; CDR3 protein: ASSLVGELNTEAF
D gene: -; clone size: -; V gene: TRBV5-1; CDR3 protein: ASSLDTSYGYT
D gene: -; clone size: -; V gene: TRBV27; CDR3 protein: ASRPAGSGANVLT
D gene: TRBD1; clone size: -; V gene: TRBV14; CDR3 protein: ASSQEFGTVNTEAF
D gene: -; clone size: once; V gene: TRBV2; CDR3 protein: ASSGGTDTQY
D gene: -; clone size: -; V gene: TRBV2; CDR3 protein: ASSESPDWAYT
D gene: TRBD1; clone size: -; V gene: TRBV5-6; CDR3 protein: ASSLGTGVNEKLF
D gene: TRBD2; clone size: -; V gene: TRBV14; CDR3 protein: ASSQAALSGSSGDTQY
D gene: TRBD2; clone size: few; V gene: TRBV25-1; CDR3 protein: ASSVASGNNEQF
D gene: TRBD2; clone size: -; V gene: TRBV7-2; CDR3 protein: ASSLVSGSLNEQF
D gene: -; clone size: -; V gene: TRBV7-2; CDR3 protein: ASSPLKGGNIQY
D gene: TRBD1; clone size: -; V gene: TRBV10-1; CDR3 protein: ASSVSARDRESETQY
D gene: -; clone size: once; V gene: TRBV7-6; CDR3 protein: ASSSDHSGANVLT
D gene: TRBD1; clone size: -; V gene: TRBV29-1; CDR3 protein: SAHSGTGIPEAF
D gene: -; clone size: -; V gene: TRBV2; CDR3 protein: ASRELDRPDGGYT
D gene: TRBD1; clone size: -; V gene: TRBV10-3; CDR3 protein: AISDFGQGDEQY
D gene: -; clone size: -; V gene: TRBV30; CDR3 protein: AWSEGAYEQY
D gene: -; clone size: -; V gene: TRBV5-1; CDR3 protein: ASSFDRNNEQF
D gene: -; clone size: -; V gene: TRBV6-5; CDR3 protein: ASSTLWLKETQY
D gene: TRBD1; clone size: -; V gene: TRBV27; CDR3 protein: ASRQGHNSPLH
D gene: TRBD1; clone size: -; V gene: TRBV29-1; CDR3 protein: SVREPLRDRMGNEQF
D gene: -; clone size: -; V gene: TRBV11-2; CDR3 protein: ASSFRRGIDEQY
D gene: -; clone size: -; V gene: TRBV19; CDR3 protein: ASMGGGPAYEQY
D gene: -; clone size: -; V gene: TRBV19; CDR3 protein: ASSIRPASNQPQH
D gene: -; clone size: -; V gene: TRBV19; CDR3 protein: ASSPGLTGEAF
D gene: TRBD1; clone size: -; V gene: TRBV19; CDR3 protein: ASSMGQPYEQY
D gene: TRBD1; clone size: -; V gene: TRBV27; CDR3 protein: ASSFVDRVYEQY
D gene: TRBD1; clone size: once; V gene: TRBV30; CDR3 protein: AWSGNGTVTGELF
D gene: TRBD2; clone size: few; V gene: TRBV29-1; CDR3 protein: SVEGLAPTSYNEQF
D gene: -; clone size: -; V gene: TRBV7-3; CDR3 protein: ASSLIGPPDTQY
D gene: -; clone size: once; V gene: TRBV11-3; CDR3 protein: ASSDRLTGELF
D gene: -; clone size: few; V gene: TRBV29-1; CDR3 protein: SVEDLTSGVYNEQF
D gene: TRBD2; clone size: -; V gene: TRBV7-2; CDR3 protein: ASSPLAGGFGKNIQY
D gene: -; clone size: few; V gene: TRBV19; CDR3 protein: ASSIVLSYGYT
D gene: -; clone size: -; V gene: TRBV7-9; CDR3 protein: ASSTPTRRDTQY
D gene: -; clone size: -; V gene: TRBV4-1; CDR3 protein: ASSQGQLASVSRYQETQY